Sequencing of this TCR beta chain was carried out in a study of yellow fever vaccine responses in identical twins. Overall study results and limits: The T cell response to vaccination in identical twins was reportedly partly convergent and partly personalized.

As to this clonotype: The antigen remains undetermined.

Per the germline V gene, CDR1 is ENHRY and CDR2 is SYGVKD. The junction had 6 bases not matched to a gene; V was cut back by 6 bases and J by 3 bases. The CDR3 extends over 16 amino acids. MiXCR, applied by TCRdb to the RT-PCR reads, yields one record per CDR3 protein. The table records about 9,000 distinct CDR3 sequences, 65% to 85% of them present only once. V and J are TRBV10-3 and TRBJ1-4, with TRBD1 identical over 11 bases. The specimen comprised T cells from blood (PBMCs), unsorted or a sorted subset (not recorded which), sampled before or after yellow fever vaccination (not recorded which). The TCR sequence derives from a woman in her late teens or twenties who received the yellow fever vaccine. The CDR3 coding sequence is TGTGCCATCAGCAGGACAGGGGGCCCGTCTAATGAAAAACTGTTTTTT. Protein: CAISRTGGPSNEKLFF.